This passage covers 24 T cell receptor beta chains from one sample sequenced in a study of cytomegalovirus exposure and HLA in healthy donors. Vbeta (60) and Jbeta (13) primers were used in the PCR. Profiling relied on immunoSEQ multiplex PCR, and the TCRdb table lists in-frame clones only, not all of them. The profile covers roughly 190,000 clones, with just over 75% appearing a single time and roughly 2.1% taken by the ten largest. Sequencing was performed on PBMCs. The receptors stem from a woman younger than 45 in good health and CMV-seropositive.

The chain recombines TRBV7-2 with TRBJ1-5; D possibly corresponds to TRBD1 (5 bases). This CDR3 contains 15 residues. The V and J ends lost 0 bases and 3 bases respectively, with 9 bases between them. Germline V gene lookup returns CDR1 SGHTA and CDR2 FQGNSA. The DNA for the CDR3 is TGTGCCAGCAGCTTAGCACAGGCTCCCAATCAGCCCCAGCATTTT. This codes for CASSLAQAPNQPQHF.

In this sample, this clone turned up a few times. The chain couples TRBV27 to TRBJ2-5, with 9 bases fitting TRBD1. CDR1 and CDR2 from the germline V gene are MNHEY and SMNVEV (reference sequence). Trimming cost V 5 bases and J 5 bases; bases outside gene matches: 9. The CDR3 covers 15 residues. DNA of the CDR3: TGTGCCAGCAGTCCCCCCCCCGGGACAGGGGAGACCCAGTACTTC. This codes for CASSPPPGTGETQYF.

This chain connects TRBV2 to TRBJ1-2; D possibly corresponds to TRBD1 (6 bases). Germline CDR1 reads SNHLY; CDR2 reads FYNNEI. V lost 8 bases and J 6 bases, leaving 13 bases between the germline ends. The CDR3 extends over 12 amino acids. CDR3 DNA: TGTGCCAGCGTCGGGACAAACCATGGCTACACCTTC. Translating it yields CASVGTNHGYTF.

This chain connects TRBV11-2 to TRBJ1-2, with D possibly TRBD1 on 6 matching bases. Trimming took 2 bases from V and 6 from J, leaving 13 bases between them. Germline V gene data show CDR1 as SGHAT and CDR2 as FQNNGV. The CDR3 sequence is 14 residues long. The CDR3 DNA reads TGTGCCAGCAGCTTAATCTCAGGGGTCGATGGCTACACCTTC. Encoded protein: CASSLISGVDGYTF. The full variable domain, its missing parts supplied by reference TRBV11-2 and TRBJ1-2, is EAGVAQSPRYKIIEKRQSVAFWCNPISGHATLYWYQQILGQGPKLLIQFQNNGVVDDSQLPKDRFSAERLKGVDSTLKIQPAKLEDSAVYLCASSLISGVDGYTFGSGTRLTVV.

The V gene is TRBV30, the J gene TRBJ2-5; 7 nucleotides line up with TRBD2. The CDR3 totals 15 residues. Germline CDR1 GTSNPN, CDR2 SVGIG (reference sequence). J was trimmed by 4 bases and V by 0 bases; bases with no gene match: 8. CDR3 in DNA: TGTGCCTGGAGTGTTGGGGCGGGAGTAGGAGAGACCCAGTACTTC. Translated, it gives CAWSVGAGVGETQYF.

The V call is TRBV5-1, the J call TRBJ1-1, with D possibly being TRBD1 (6 bases). The CDR3 spans 14 residues. V lost 4 bases and J lost 7, with 17 bases in between. Per the germline V gene, CDR1 is SGHRS and CDR2 is YFSETQ. The CDR3 DNA reads as TGCGCCAGCAGCCCCCTGCTCCGACAGGATGAAGCTTTCTTT. Translation gives CASSPLLRQDEAFF.

The rearrangement uses TRBV6-6 and TRBJ2-7; maybe TRBD2 (7 bases). V lost 0 bases and J lost 7, with 16 bases in between. CDR3 length equals 15 residues. Germline V CDR1 and CDR2: MNHNY, SVGAGI (reference sequence). CDR3 loop: CASSYSGGRNGEQYF. Here the CDR3 DNA reads TGTGCCAGCAGTTACTCGGGGGGGCGGAACGGGGAGCAGTACTTC.

The chain carries TRBV18 and TRBJ2-7; 11 positions match TRBD2. In germline, CDR1 is KGHSH, CDR2 LQKENI. This CDR3 has 15 amino acids. The V segment lost 3 bases and the J segment 5 bases; nucleotides outside the gene matches: 6. The CDR3 region is CASSPGLAVAHEQYF. The CDR3 DNA sequence: TGTGCCAGCTCACCGGGACTAGCGGTGGCCCACGAGCAGTACTTC.

About this clone itself: This sample includes further DNA sequences coding for the same CDR3. V usage is TRBV10-2 and J usage is TRBJ2-3, with 12 positions matching TRBD2. The V gene's germline CDR1 is WSHSY and CDR2 SAAADI. V gave up 8 bases and J gave up 3 bases; unmatched junction bases: 3. The CDR3 is 14 amino acids. The CDR3 DNA follows: TGCGCCAGCGGGCTAGCGGGAGGGACAGATACGCAGTATTTT. This gives the protein CASGLAGGTDTQYF.

The chain is built from TRBV4-3 and TRBJ1-2; 12 bases fit TRBD1. The CDR3 has 14 residues. Unmatched junction bases numbered 2, after V lost 4 bases and J lost 5 bases. CDR1 is LGHNA, CDR2 YSLEER, per germline. The CDR3 here is CASSLGQGAYGYTF. In nucleotides, the CDR3 is TGCGCCAGCAGCCTGGGACAGGGGGCATATGGCTACACCTTC.

This chain connects TRBV18 to TRBJ1-2, with D tentatively TRBD1 (5 bases). V lost 3 bases and J 5 bases, leaving 16 bases between the germline ends. The germline V gene encodes CDR1 KGHSH and CDR2 LQKENI. The CDR3 length is 15 residues. The CDR3 is CASSPPVTGFYGYTF. CDR3 nucleotides: TGTGCCAGCTCACCGCCCGTTACAGGCTTTTATGGCTACACCTTC.

The chain combines TRBV7-2 with TRBJ2-1, with D possibly TRBD2 on 6 matching bases. The CDR3 extends over 16 amino acids. Trimming cost V 5 bases and J 0 bases, with 14 bases left between them. CDR1 and CDR2 (germline): SGHTA, FQGNSA. CDR3 sequence: CASSLKGGRSYNEQFF. The CDR3 nucleotides are TGTGCCAGCAGCCTCAAGGGAGGCCGCTCCTACAATGAGCAGTTCTTC.

The chain joins TRBV6-1 to TRBJ2-1; 14 bases match TRBD2. The CDR3 sequence is 16 residues long. Germline-derived CDR1 and CDR2 are MNHNS and SASEGT. V dropped 4 bases and J dropped 6; count of bases not matched to a gene: 5. In DNA form, the CDR3 reads TGTGCCAGCAGTGGCCCGGGGACTAGCGGGAGCAATGAGCAGTTCTTC. As protein: CASSGPGTSGSNEQFF.

About this clone itself: One end of the junction fails to match germline, which may point to a read error. This chain joins TRBV27 and TRBJ1-5; no reliable D call. The CDR3 is made up of 13 amino acids. CDR1 is MNHEY and CDR2 is SMNVEV in the germline V gene (reference sequence). The CDR3 protein is CAIREQPNQSQHF. The DNA of the CDR3 is TGTGCCATCCGGGAACAGCCTAATCAGTCCCAGCATTTT.

The chain has TRBV27 and TRBJ1-2; weak D call: TRBD1 (5 bases). Trimming removed 10 bases from V and 7 bases from J, with 19 bases in between. Germline V lookup: CDR1 MNHEY, CDR2 SMNVEV (reference sequence). The length of the CDR3 is 13 residues. CDR3: CAIFDSYRRGYTF. CDR3 sequence (DNA): TGTGCCATCTTCGACAGTTATCGGCGTGGCTACACCTTC.

This rearrangement joins TRBV7-2 to TRBJ2-5, with 8 bases aligning to TRBD2. This CDR3 comprises 15 residues. In germline, CDR1 is SGHTA, CDR2 FQGNSA. The junction had 7 bases not matched to a gene; V was cut back by 4 bases and J by 3 bases. The CDR3 here is CASSYSSGSEETQYF. The CDR3 DNA sequence: TGTGCCAGCAGCTACTCTAGCGGGTCGGAAGAGACCCAGTACTTC.

This rearrangement joins TRBV10-2 to TRBJ2-7; D gene uncertain. In germline, CDR1 is WSHSY, CDR2 SAAADI. This CDR3 is built from 13 residues. Between the trimmed V and J ends, which lost 1 base and 4 bases, there was a span of 8 bases. The CDR3 region has the DNA TGCGCCAGCAGTGAGTTGAGTAAGTACGAGCAGTACTTC. This translates into CASSELSKYEQYF.

The V gene is TRBV5-1, the J gene TRBJ2-7; D possibly corresponds to TRBD1 (5 bases). From germline, CDR1 is SGHRS and CDR2 YFSETQ. Trimming took 0 bases from V and 5 from J, leaving 15 bases between them. The CDR3 has 15 residues. The CDR3 DNA reads TGCGCCAGCAGCTTGGTTCTGGGGCTACTCCACGAGCAGTACTTC. Protein product: CASSLVLGLLHEQYF.

This clone is a singleton in its sample. V is TRBV7-2 and J is TRBJ1-1; tentative D call: TRBD1 (6 bases). Trimming removed 1 base at V and 6 bases at J, with 12 bases between. Germline CDR1 SGHTA, CDR2 FQGNSA. The CDR3 contains 14 residues. The CDR3 spells CASSLGNRVSEAFF. The CDR3 nucleotides are TGTGCCAGCAGCTTAGGCAACAGGGTTTCTGAAGCTTTCTTT.

The chain recombines TRBV27 with TRBJ1-1; D might be TRBD1 (6 bases). The CDR3 loop spans 14 amino acids. Germline CDR1 MNHEY, CDR2 SMNVEV (reference sequence). Trimming removed 5 bases from V and 4 bases from J, with 14 bases in between. The CDR3 nucleotides are TGTGCCAGCAGTACCAACAGGGACACCACTGAAGCTTTCTTT. It translates to CASSTNRDTTEAFF.

A remark on this clone: The junction departs from germline at one end; a sequencing error may be responsible. The chain combines TRBV29-1 with TRBJ2-5; a possible D gene is TRBD1 (6 bases). The J call is doubtful: the DNA matches TRBJ2-7 better. The germline V gene encodes CDR1 SQVTM and CDR2 ANQGSEA. This CDR3 is 14 amino acids long. The CDR3 region is CSVEGDNSSYEQYF. The CDR3 region has the DNA TGCAGCGTCGAAGGGGACAACAGCTCCTACGAGCAGTACTTC.

The V gene is TRBV19, the J gene TRBJ1-1; a weak D match, TRBD1 (6 bases). Per the germline V gene, CDR1 is LNHDA and CDR2 is SQIVND (reference sequence). Trimming cost V 1 base and J 2 bases, with 23 bases left between them. This CDR3 has 19 residues. This chain's CDR3 is CASSIGGSWTAPGNTEAFF. The CDR3 DNA is TGTGCCAGTAGTATAGGGGGGTCCTGGACAGCTCCGGGAAACACTGAAGCTTTCTTT.

The chain combines TRBV2 with TRBJ2-2, with D perhaps TRBD2 (6 bases). V lost 6 bases and J 3 bases, leaving 8 bases between the germline ends. Germline loops: CDR1 SNHLY, CDR2 FYNNEI. The CDR3 is made up of 13 amino acids. The CDR3 DNA is TGTGCCAGCAGGCGGGACCACACCGGGGAGCTGTTTTTT. Protein product: CASRRDHTGELFF. Filled out from reference TRBV2 and TRBJ2-2, the complete variable domain reads EPEVTQTPSHQVTQMGQEVILRCVPISNHLYFYWYRQILGQKVEFLVSFYNNEISEKSEIFDDQFSVERPDGSNFTLKIRSTKLEDSAMYFCASRRDHTGELFFGEGSRLTVL.

This clone was detected only once. This chain uses TRBV10-1 with TRBJ2-3, with 9 bases that match TRBD2. Trimming cost V 6 bases and J 2 bases; bases outside gene matches: 3. Germline-derived CDR1 and CDR2 are WNHNN and SYGVQD (reference sequence). There are 14 residues in the CDR3. The CDR3, as DNA: TGCGCCAGCAGCCCGGGACTAGCCACAGATACGCAGTATTTT. Amino acids: CASSPGLATDTQYF.